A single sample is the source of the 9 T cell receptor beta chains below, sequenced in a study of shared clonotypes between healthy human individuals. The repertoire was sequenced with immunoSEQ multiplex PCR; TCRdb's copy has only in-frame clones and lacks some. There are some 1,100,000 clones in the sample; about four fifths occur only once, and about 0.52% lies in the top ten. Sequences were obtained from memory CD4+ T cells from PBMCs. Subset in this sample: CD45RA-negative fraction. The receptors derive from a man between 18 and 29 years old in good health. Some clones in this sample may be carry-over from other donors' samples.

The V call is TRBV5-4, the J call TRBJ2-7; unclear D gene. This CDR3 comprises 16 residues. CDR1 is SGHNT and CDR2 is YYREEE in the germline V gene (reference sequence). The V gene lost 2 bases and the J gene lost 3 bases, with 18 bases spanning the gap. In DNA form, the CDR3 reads TGTGCCAGCAGCTTATTCCGGGCAGCTATCAACTACGAGCAGTACTTC. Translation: CASSLFRAAINYEQYF.

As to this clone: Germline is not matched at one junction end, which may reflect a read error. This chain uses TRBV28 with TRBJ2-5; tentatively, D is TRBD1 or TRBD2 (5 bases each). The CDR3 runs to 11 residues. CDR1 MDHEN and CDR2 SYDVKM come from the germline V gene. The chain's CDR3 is CASSRWGRFDF. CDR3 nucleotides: TGTGCCAGCAGCCGATGGGGGAGATTCGACTTC.

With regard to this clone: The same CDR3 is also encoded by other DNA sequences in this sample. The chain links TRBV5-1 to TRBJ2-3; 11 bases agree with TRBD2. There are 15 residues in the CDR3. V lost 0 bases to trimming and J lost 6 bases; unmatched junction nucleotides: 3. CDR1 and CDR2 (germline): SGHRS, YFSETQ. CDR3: CASSLEVAGGDTQYF. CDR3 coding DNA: TGCGCCAGCAGCTTGGAGGTAGCGGGAGGGGATACGCAGTATTTT.

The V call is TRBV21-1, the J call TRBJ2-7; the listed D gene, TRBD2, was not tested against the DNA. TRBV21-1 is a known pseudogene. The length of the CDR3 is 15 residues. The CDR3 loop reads CASILRLAESYEQYF. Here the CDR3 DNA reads TGTGCCAGCATCCTCAGGCTAGCGGAGTCCTACGAGCAGTACTTC.

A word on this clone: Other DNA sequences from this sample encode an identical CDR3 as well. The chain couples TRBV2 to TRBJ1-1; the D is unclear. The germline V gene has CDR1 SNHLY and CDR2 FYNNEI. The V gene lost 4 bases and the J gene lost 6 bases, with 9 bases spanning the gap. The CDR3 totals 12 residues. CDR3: CASSGLAAEAFF. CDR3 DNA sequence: TGTGCCAGCAGTGGGCTGGCGGCTGAAGCTTTCTTT. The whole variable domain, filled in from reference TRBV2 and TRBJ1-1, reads EPEVTQTPSHQVTQMGQEVILRCVPISNHLYFYWYRQILGQKVEFLVSFYNNEISEKSEIFDDQFSVERPDGSNFTLKIRSTKLEDSAMYFCASSGLAAEAFFGQGTRLTVV.

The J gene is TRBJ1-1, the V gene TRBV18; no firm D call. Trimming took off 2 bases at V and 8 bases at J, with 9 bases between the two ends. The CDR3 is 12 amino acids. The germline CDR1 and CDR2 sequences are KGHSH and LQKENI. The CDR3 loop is CASSPSRWEAFF. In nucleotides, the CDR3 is TGTGCCAGCTCACCAAGCCGCTGGGAAGCTTTCTTT. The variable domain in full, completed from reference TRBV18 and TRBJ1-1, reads NAGVMQNPRHLVRRRGQEARLRCSPMKGHSHVYWYRQLPEEGLKFMVYLQKENIIDESGMPKERFSAEFPKEGPSILRIQQVVRGDSAAYFCASSPSRWEAFFGQGTRLTVV.

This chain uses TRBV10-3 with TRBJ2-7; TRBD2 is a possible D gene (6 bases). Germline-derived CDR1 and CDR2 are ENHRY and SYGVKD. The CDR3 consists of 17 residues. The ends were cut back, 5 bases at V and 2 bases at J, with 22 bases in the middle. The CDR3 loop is CAISRPGGSLAAYEQYF. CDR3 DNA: TGTGCCATCAGTAGACCCGGAGGGTCTCTAGCAGCCTACGAGCAGTACTTC.

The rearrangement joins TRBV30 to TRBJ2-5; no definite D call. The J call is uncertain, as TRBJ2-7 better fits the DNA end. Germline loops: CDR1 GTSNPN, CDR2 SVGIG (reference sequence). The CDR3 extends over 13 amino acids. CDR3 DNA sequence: TGTGCCGTCACCCCAAAGAGCTCCTACGAGCAGTACTTC. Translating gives CAVTPKSSYEQYF.

The CDR3, as DNA: TGTGCCAGCAGCTCAGGGGGAAGCTCCTACAATGAGCAGTTCTTC. As protein: CASSSGGSSYNEQFF. The chain links TRBV7-2 to TRBJ2-1; 7 bases map to TRBD1. Trimming cost V 4 bases and J 0 bases; bases outside gene matches: 3. The CDR3 is 15 residues long. CDR1 SGHTA and CDR2 FQGNSA come from the germline V gene.